These 10 T cell receptor beta chains were sequenced from one sample in a study of blood T cell repertoires in COVID-19. The assay was immunoSEQ multiplex PCR, and TCRdb's table has in-frame clones only and misses some. The sample has approximately 64,000 clones; more than 75% are singletons. What was sequenced was peripheral blood. Receptors originate from a woman between 65 and 79 years old with acute or convalescent COVID-19.

The V call is TRBV6-5, the J call TRBJ2-7, with D perhaps matching TRBD2 (6 bases). This CDR3 is 16 amino acids long. Germline-derived CDR1 and CDR2 are MNHEY and SVGAGI. Between the trimmed V and J ends, which lost 4 bases and 1 base, there was a span of 17 bases. In nucleotides, the CDR3 is TGTGCCAGCAGTTCGGGGGTACGGGCGCGGTCCTACGAGCAGTACTTC. Translating gives CASSSGVRARSYEQYF.

The genes are TRBV9 and TRBJ1-2; 9 nucleotides line up with TRBD1. The length of the CDR3 is 15 residues. The germline V gene encodes CDR1 SGDLS and CDR2 YYNGEE. The J segment lost 4 bases and the V segment lost 3 bases, leaving 7 bases of the junction unmatched. The CDR3: CASSAGQGYGYGYTF. DNA of the CDR3: TGTGCCAGCAGCGCGGGACAGGGTTATGGCTATGGCTACACCTTC.

The V and J genes are TRBV7-2 and TRBJ1-2, with D unclear. Per the germline V gene, CDR1 is SGHTA and CDR2 is FQGNSA. V was clipped by 1 base and J by 2 bases, with 14 bases between them. The CDR3 length is 16 residues. The CDR3 DNA reads TGTGCCAGCAGCTTAGACAGCCAGATCCGCAACTATGGCTACACCTTC. This translates into CASSLDSQIRNYGYTF.

The table lists this clone with a count of one. The V and J genes are TRBV7-2 and TRBJ2-7; D may be TRBD1 (6 bases). Germline CDR1 SGHTA, CDR2 FQGNSA. The CDR3 consists of 12 residues. V lost 7 bases and J lost 4, with 11 bases in between. DNA of the CDR3: TGTGCCAGCACCATCACAGGGTACGAGCAGTACTTC. This translates into CASTITGYEQYF.

This clone has just one count. V usage is TRBV18 and J usage is TRBJ2-7; D may be TRBD2 (5 bases). V was trimmed by 2 bases and J by 2 bases, leaving 13 bases between them. Germline CDR1 is KGHSH and CDR2 is LQKENI. This CDR3 region has 15 residues. The CDR3, as DNA: TGTGCCAGCTCACCAAGTAGCTGGGAGACCTACGAGCAGTACTTC. Amino acid sequence: CASSPSSWETYEQYF.

This chain uses TRBV6-1 with TRBJ2-5; D gene ambiguous. CDR1 MNHNS and CDR2 SASEGT come from the germline V gene. V was trimmed by 2 bases and J by 0 bases, leaving 7 bases between them. The CDR3 covers 14 residues. CDR3 DNA sequence: TGTGCCAGCAGTGAAAAAAACTACCAAGAGACCCAGTACTTC. It encodes CASSEKNYQETQYF.

This clone was observed once. The CDR3 loop reads CASSHTEDEKLFF. As DNA, the CDR3 is TGTGCCAGTTCCCACACCGAGGATGAAAAACTGTTTTTT. The chain combines TRBV18 with TRBJ1-4; D gene ambiguous. Trimming took 9 bases from V and 6 from J, leaving 14 bases between them. The CDR3 contains 13 residues. Germline CDR1 is KGHSH and CDR2 is LQKENI. Complete variable domain (other parts from reference TRBV18 and TRBJ1-4): NAGVMQNPRHLVRRRGQEARLRCSPMKGHSHVYWYRQLPEEGLKFMVYLQKENIIDESGMPKERFSAEFPKEGPSILRIQQVVRGDSAAYFCASSHTEDEKLFFGSGTQLSVL.

CDR3: CASRLQGKGYTF. CDR3 nucleotide sequence: TGTGCCAGCAGGCTACAGGGGAAGGGCTACACCTTC. V gene TRBV28 combines with J gene TRBJ1-2; 7 bases match TRBD1. The CDR3 contains 12 residues. V lost 6 bases, J lost 8 bases, and 6 bases stayed unmatched. Germline CDR1 and CDR2: MDHEN and SYDVKM.

V usage is TRBV28 and J usage is TRBJ2-6; possible D gene TRBD2, 6 bases. Germline CDR1 MDHEN, CDR2 SYDVKM. With 7 bases removed from V and 0 bases from J, the gap between germline ends came to 13 bases. This CDR3 contains 16 residues. The CDR3 nucleotides read TGTGCCAGCACTCAAGCGGGCGACTCTGGGGCCAACGTCCTGACTTTC. It encodes CASTQAGDSGANVLTF.

This sequence joins TRBV4-1 and TRBJ2-2, with 10 bases matching TRBD1. J was trimmed by 5 bases and V by 3 bases; bases with no gene match: 9. The CDR3 loop spans 17 amino acids. The germline CDR1 and CDR2 sequences are MGHRA and YSYEKL. The CDR3 region is CASSHGTGTGVTGELFF. The CDR3 DNA follows: TGCGCCAGCAGCCACGGGACCGGGACAGGGGTAACCGGGGAGCTGTTTTTT.